The 28 T cell receptor beta chains in this list originate from one sample, sequenced in a study of T cell repertoires in cytomegalovirus infection. These receptors' targets are unknown. Via MiXCR, TCRdb re-called the reads, giving one row per CDR3 protein. The data show around 200,000 distinct CDR3 sequences, with less than 50% seen just once and approximately 59% held by the top ten. Material: CD8+ T cells from cultured PBMCs, obtained from culture after CMV antigen stimulation. The source of these receptors is a human donor in good health (CMV status not recorded). Some clones in this sample may be carry-over from other donors' samples.

In its sample, this clonotype was seen a few times. The rearrangement uses TRBV4-1 and TRBJ2-1, with TRBD1 identical over 10 bases. The CDR3 is 16 amino acids. J was trimmed by 4 bases and V by 3 bases; bases with no gene match: 6. Germline lookup yields CDR1 MGHRA and CDR2 YSYEKL. The CDR3 DNA reads TGCGCCAGCAGCCAGGCGGGACAGGGGACTTACAATGAGCAGTTCTTC. Translation: CASSQAGQGTYNEQFF.

The chain joins TRBV12-5 to TRBJ1-2, with a weak D call TRBD1 (5 bases). CDR3 length: 16 amino acids. Trimming left V 2 bases short and J 0 bases short, with 13 bases between. The V gene's germline CDR1 is LGHNT and CDR2 FRNRAP. This chain's CDR3 is CASGLNSGKANYGYTF. CDR3 nucleotides: TGTGCTAGTGGTTTGAATTCAGGGAAAGCTAACTATGGCTACACCTTC.

This clonotype has only a few counts. CDR3 nucleotide sequence: TGTGCCAGCAGCCCCCCTTCGCGGGGGGGGAATGAGCAGTTCTTC. It yields the protein CASSPPSRGGNEQFF. V gene TRBV7-6 combines with J gene TRBJ2-1; 9 bases agree with TRBD2. CDR3 length equals 15 residues. CDR1 SGHVS and CDR2 FNYEAQ come from the germline V gene. Trimming at V came to 5 bases and at J to 7 bases, leaving 9 bases not matched to a gene.

The rearrangement joins TRBV27 to TRBJ1-1, with a possible D match to TRBD1 (5 bases). Germline values: CDR1 MNHEY, CDR2 SMNVEV (reference sequence). V was clipped by 2 bases and J by 7 bases, with 14 bases between them. This CDR3 has 14 amino acids. This CDR3 is CASSLTSGQDEAFF. CDR3 DNA: TGTGCCAGCAGTTTAACCTCCGGACAAGATGAAGCTTTCTTT.

Turning to this clonotype: One end of the junction is discordant with germline, which a read error may explain. This chain joins TRBV6-1 and TRBJ2-5, with TRBD2 identical over 7 bases. The CDR3 is 13 residues long. Per germline, CDR1 MNHNS and CDR2 SASEGT. The CDR3 nucleotides read TGTGCCAGCAGTCAAGCGGGGTTGGAGACCCAGTACTTC. Translated, it gives CASSQAGLETQYF.

This clonotype was counted between two and nine times. The chain joins TRBV7-9 to TRBJ2-3, with 8 bases matching TRBD1. This CDR3 is 17 amino acids long. Looked up from germline, CDR1 is SEHNR and CDR2 is FQNEAQ (reference sequence). V gave up 5 bases and J gave up 3 bases; unmatched junction bases: 13. The CDR3 sequence: CASSTPSRGRGTDTQYF. In DNA, the CDR3 is TGTGCCAGCAGCACACCTTCCAGGGGGCGCGGGACAGATACGCAGTATTTT.

This clonotype was counted between two and nine times. This sequence joins TRBV28 and TRBJ2-3; TRBD2 matches at 8 bases. CDR1 MDHEN and CDR2 SYDVKM come from the germline V gene. V trimming: 5 bases; J trimming: 3 bases; junction bases outside the gene matches: 10. The CDR3 covers 16 residues. The CDR3 DNA sequence: TGTGCCAGCAGTCCCCCTGGGCGGGAGGAAACAGATACGCAGTATTTT. This translates into CASSPPGREETDTQYF.

The chain has TRBV27 and TRBJ2-7, with a tentative D call TRBD1 (6 bases). CDR3 size: 13 residues. V was pared by 3 bases and J by 6 bases, with 12 bases between. Germline V gene sequence: CDR1 MNHEY, CDR2 SMNVEV (reference sequence). CDR3 coding DNA: TGTGCCAGCAGTTTCAGGGGTTTCCGCGAGCAGTACTTC. Protein: CASSFRGFREQYF.

V gene TRBV5-5 combines with J gene TRBJ2-1, with 8 bases identical to TRBD2. Germline CDR1 SGHKS, CDR2 YYEKEE (reference sequence). V was clipped by 4 bases and J by 1 base; unmatched bases: 10. The CDR3 loop spans 17 amino acids. The CDR3 bases are TGTGCCAGCAGCCCTAGACTAGCGATGTCGTCCTACAATGAGCAGTTCTTC. It encodes CASSPRLAMSSYNEQFF.

The table lists this clonotype with a few counts. This chain joins TRBV7-6 and TRBJ1-1; a possible D gene is TRBD1 (5 bases). The CDR3 runs 15 residues. CDR1 SGHVS and CDR2 FNYEAQ come from the germline V gene. V dropped 0 bases and J dropped 1 base, with 9 bases sitting between them. CDR3 in amino acids: CASSLAGRANTEAFF. In DNA form, the CDR3 reads TGTGCCAGCAGCTTAGCGGGCAGGGCGAACACTGAAGCTTTCTTT. The variable domain in full, with the rest retrieved from reference TRBV7-6 and TRBJ1-1, is GAGVSQSPRYKVTKRGQDVALRCDPISGHVSLYWYRQALGQGPEFLTYFNYEAQQDKSGLPNDRFSAERPEGSISTLTIQRTEQRDSAMYRCASSLAGRANTEAFFGQGTRLTVV.

The rearrangement joins TRBV10-3 to TRBJ2-1, with 7 bases matching TRBD2. V dropped 6 bases and J dropped 8; count of bases not matched to a gene: 13. Germline loops: CDR1 ENHRY, CDR2 SYGVKD. This CDR3 is 15 amino acids long. CDR3 DNA: TGTGCCATCAGCGGGCGAGCGGGAAACCAACATGAGCAGTTCTTC. It translates to CAISGRAGNQHEQFF.

This clonotype was seen at least ten times. The V and J genes are TRBV7-9 and TRBJ2-1; D could derive from TRBD1 or TRBD2 (5 bases each). The CDR3 is made up of 12 amino acids. Germline values: CDR1 SEHNR, CDR2 FQNEAQ (reference sequence). Trimming took off 2 bases at V and 12 bases at J, with 11 bases between the two ends. The CDR3 spells CASSLRDPRQFF. CDR3 DNA sequence: TGTGCCAGCAGCTTAAGGGACCCCCGGCAGTTCTTC.

This clonotype was found a few times. V usage is TRBV27 and J usage is TRBJ2-1; possible D gene TRBD2, 5 bases. Per the germline V gene, CDR1 is MNHEY and CDR2 is SMNVEV (reference sequence). The CDR3 runs 14 residues. Trimming took off 7 bases at V and 0 bases at J, with 10 bases between the two ends. CDR3 DNA: TGTGCCAGCACTGGACTTTCCTCCTACAATGAGCAGTTCTTC. Translated: CASTGLSSYNEQFF.

The chain employs TRBV7-2 and TRBJ2-3; perhaps D is TRBD1 or TRBD2 (7 bases each). The V gene lost 1 base and the J gene lost 5 bases, with 16 bases spanning the gap. This CDR3 is built from 16 residues. Germline V CDR1 and CDR2: SGHTA, FQGNSA. The CDR3 bases are TGTGCCAGCAGCTTAGGAGCTAGCAGGGGGGGAGATACGCAGTATTTT. Translating it yields CASSLGASRGGDTQYF.

This rearrangement joins TRBV6-1 to TRBJ1-5; D uncertain. Trimming removed 1 base at V and 5 bases at J, with 6 bases between. Germline-derived CDR1 and CDR2 are MNHNS and SASEGT. The CDR3 runs to 13 residues. The CDR3 is CASSEGPDQPQHF. CDR3 sequence (DNA): TGTGCCAGCAGTGAAGGGCCCGATCAGCCCCAGCATTTT.

The V gene is TRBV7-9, the J gene TRBJ1-1, with D possibly TRBD1 on 6 matching bases. The CDR3 length is 15 residues. Germline V gene sequence: CDR1 SEHNR, CDR2 FQNEAQ (reference sequence). The V end was cut by 2 bases, the J end by 0 bases, with 10 bases between. CDR3: CASSLLQGMNTEAFF. The CDR3 DNA reads TGTGCCAGCAGCTTACTCCAGGGGATGAACACTGAAGCTTTCTTT.

The genes are TRBV3-1 and TRBJ2-7; 8 positions agree with TRBD1. The germline V gene encodes CDR1 LGHDT and CDR2 YNNKEL (reference sequence). Trimming cost V 4 bases and J 1 base; bases outside gene matches: 9. This CDR3 contains 16 residues. The CDR3 sequence: CASSPPGGQVSYEQYF. As DNA, the CDR3 is TGTGCCAGCAGCCCTCCCGGGGGACAGGTATCCTACGAGCAGTACTTC.

Only a few counts were recorded for this clonotype. This sequence joins TRBV10-1 and TRBJ2-2; possible D gene TRBD1, 6 bases. The CDR3 has 13 residues. The germline V gene has CDR1 WNHNN and CDR2 SYGVQD (reference sequence). The V end was cut by 8 bases, the J end by 5 bases, with 12 bases between. The CDR3 reads CASAQGRTGELFF. The CDR3 DNA reads TGCGCCAGCGCGCAGGGGCGAACCGGGGAGCTGTTTTTT.

This clonotype has more than one count but fewer than ten. The J gene is TRBJ1-5, the V gene TRBV20-1; 7 bases are shared with TRBD1. CDR3 size: 17 residues. Germline V gene lookup returns CDR1 DFQATT and CDR2 SNEGSKA (reference sequence). Trimming took 1 base from V and 0 from J; bases not matched to a gene: 9. The DNA for the CDR3 is TGCAGTGCTAGAGCGGGACAGCCGCCGGGTAGCAATCAGCCCCAGCATTTT. This sequence encodes CSARAGQPPGSNQPQHF.

This sequence joins TRBV7-3 and TRBJ2-1, with 15 bases lining up with TRBD2. CDR3 length: 20 amino acids. CDR1 and CDR2 from the germline V gene are SGHTA and FQGTGA. V shed 5 bases, J shed 4 bases, and the junction held 15 bases outside the gene matches. The chain's CDR3 is CASSPSSGTSGRQHYNEQFF. CDR3 sequence (DNA): TGTGCCAGCAGCCCGTCGTCCGGGACTAGCGGGAGGCAACATTACAATGAGCAGTTCTTC.

This clonotype was seen ten or more times. The rearrangement uses TRBV7-2 and TRBJ2-5, with D unresolved. This CDR3 has 11 residues. Germline CDR1 and CDR2: SGHTA and FQGNSA. Trimming removed 5 bases from V and 9 bases from J, with 10 bases in between. The CDR3 is CASSPSWAQYF. The CDR3 DNA sequence: TGTGCCAGCAGCCCCTCGTGGGCCCAGTACTTC.

This chain connects TRBV2 to TRBJ2-7, with 7 bases identical to TRBD2. Germline trimming cut 7 bases from V and 2 bases from J; bases unmatched to any gene: 8. In germline, CDR1 is SNHLY, CDR2 FYNNEI. The CDR3 runs 14 residues. CDR3 protein: CASIWRESPYEQYF. In nucleotides, the CDR3 is TGTGCCAGCATTTGGCGGGAGAGTCCCTACGAGCAGTACTTC.

This clonotype turned up a few times. The rearrangement links TRBV7-6 to TRBJ2-2; D is possibly TRBD1 (5 bases). The CDR3 consists of 16 residues. Trimming left V 1 base short and J 0 bases short, with 9 bases between. Germline CDR1 reads SGHVS; CDR2 reads FNYEAQ. The chain's CDR3 is CASSLDRNSNTGELFF. The CDR3 bases are TGTGCCAGCAGCTTAGACAGGAATTCGAACACCGGGGAGCTGTTTTTT.

The gene calls are TRBV7-8 and TRBJ2-7; TRBD2 might be the D (6 bases). Trimming left V 1 base short and J 3 bases short, with 16 bases between. This CDR3 has 16 residues. Germline CDR1 is SGHVS and CDR2 is FQNEAQ. Here the CDR3 reads CASSLGRYGSRYEQYF. The DNA for the CDR3 is TGTGCCAGCAGCTTAGGTCGGTACGGGAGCCGCTACGAGCAGTACTTC.

The V call is TRBV27, the J call TRBJ2-2; possible D gene TRBD2, 6 bases. V was clipped by 5 bases and J by 3 bases, with 13 bases between them. The germline gives CDR1 MNHEY, CDR2 SMNVEV (reference sequence). The CDR3 is made up of 15 amino acids. The DNA for the CDR3 is TGTGCCAGCAGTCCGGGGACTCCTTACACCGGGGAGCTGTTTTTT. It specifies CASSPGTPYTGELFF.

CDR3 sequence reads: CASSLGLEDREGSVSGNTIYF. CDR3 nucleotides: TGTGCCAGCAGTTTGGGTTTGGAAGACAGGGAGGGATCCGTCTCTGGAAACACCATATATTTT. The chain joins TRBV12-3 or TRBV12-4 to TRBJ1-3; the match to TRBD1 covers 7 bases. This CDR3 comprises 21 residues. V was pared by 3 bases and J by 0 bases, with 20 bases of the junction left unmatched.

The chain recombines TRBV29-1 with TRBJ1-1; the D gene is possibly TRBD1 (6 bases). This CDR3 is built from 17 residues. The ends were cut back, 0 bases at V and 1 base at J, with 18 bases in the middle. The germline V gene encodes CDR1 SQVTM and CDR2 ANQGSEA. CDR3 sequence: CSVEEWAPGGRNTEAFF. The CDR3 DNA reads TGCAGCGTTGAAGAGTGGGCCCCGGGGGGCAGGAACACTGAAGCTTTCTTT.

This clonotype has only a few counts. The J gene is TRBJ2-7, the V gene TRBV7-9, with 14 bases lining up with TRBD2. CDR1 SEHNR and CDR2 FQNEAQ come from the germline V gene (reference sequence). The trim removed 5 bases at V and 1 base at J, leaving 13 bases unmatched. The CDR3 has 19 amino acids. The CDR3 spells CASSPEGTSGGVYSYEQYF. The CDR3 nucleotides read TGTGCCAGCAGCCCCGAGGGGACTAGCGGGGGCGTCTATTCCTACGAGCAGTACTTC.